This entry is about one T cell receptor beta chain. Its antigen remains unidentified. At one of its ends the junction is not consistent with the germline gene, which may arise from a read error. This CDR3 contains 16 residues. CDR1 is LNHNV, CDR2 YYDKDF, per germline (reference sequence). The data were obtained in a study of blood T cells in healthy people across ages. Study conclusions and caveats: Any conclusive comparison of naive versus antigen-experienced cells was prevented by using unsorted PBMCs. Roughly linear declines in TCR beta diversity per million T cells occurred with age. There were more naive CD4+ cells and higher diversity in long-lived donors than in aged donors.

Primed by a sample-barcoded 5' primer and a J-beta primer mix, a second PCR proceeded for about 6 to 11 cycles. TCRdb re-called the 5' RACE reads through MiXCR, storing one row per CDR3 protein. Here the sample spans about 640,000 distinct CDR3 sequences, 45% to 65% being singletons. Aged about 6 to 95, donors were systemically healthy Caucasians from Russia. The clonotype was recovered from a man in his 60s in good health. Source material: blood. This rearrangement joins TRBV15 to TRBJ2-5; unclear D gene. CDR3 DNA: TGTGCCACCGGCAGATCCGTGGACCCAACCAAAGAGACCCAGTACTTC. Translation gives CATGRSVDPTKETQYF.